What follows is one TCR beta chain and its context. Its antigen is as yet unknown. The data are from a study of T-cell memory formation after mild COVID-19. Study-wide results and limits: A second wave expanding day 15 to 37 was CD4+-biased; contracting clones were balanced. Pre-infection memory showed some responding clones, and this suggested that cross-reactive memory joined.

Libraries for TCRalpha and TCRbeta carried sample barcodes and unique molecular identifiers via 5'RACE. One entry per CDR3 protein results from TCRdb running MiXCR on the 5' RACE reads. The table has about 130,000 distinct CDR3 sequences, about 15% seen once. The V end was cut by 7 bases, the J end by 5 bases, with 15 bases between. Germline V gives CDR1 MNHEY, CDR2 SVGAGI. This CDR3 region has 15 residues. The chain is built from TRBV6-5 and TRBJ1-6; D gene unclear. The sequence derives from a man in his late teens or twenties who had mild COVID-19 (a few samples of this study predate the infection). Cell type and time point are not known. Sample: PBMCs or a T cell subset sorted from them (not recorded which). Written as DNA, the CDR3 is TGTGCCAGCAACGCCCCCCCGGGAAATAATTCACCCCTCCACTTT. Its protein product is CASNAPPGNNSPLHF.